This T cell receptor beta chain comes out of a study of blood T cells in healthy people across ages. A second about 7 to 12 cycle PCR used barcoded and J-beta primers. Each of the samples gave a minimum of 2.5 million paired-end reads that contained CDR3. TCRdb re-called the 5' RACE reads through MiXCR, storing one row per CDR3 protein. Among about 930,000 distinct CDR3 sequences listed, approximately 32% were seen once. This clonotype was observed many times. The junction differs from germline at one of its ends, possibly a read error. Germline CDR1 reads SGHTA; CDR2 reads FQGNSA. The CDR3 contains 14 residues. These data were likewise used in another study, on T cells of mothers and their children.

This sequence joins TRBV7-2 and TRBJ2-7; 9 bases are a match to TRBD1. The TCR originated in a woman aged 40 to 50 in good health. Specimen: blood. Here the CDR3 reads CASSPDRGSYEQYF. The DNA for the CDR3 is TGCGCCAGCAGCCCAGACAGGGGGAGTTACGAGCAGTACTTC.